Following are 21 T cell receptor beta chains from one sample sequenced in a study of blood T cells in healthy people across ages. Together with a sample-barcoded 5' primer, a J-beta primer mix was included in a second PCR lasting about 6 to 11 cycles. MiXCR, applied by TCRdb to the 5' RACE reads, yields one record per CDR3 protein. The table shows about 280,000 distinct CDR3 sequences, with around 29% occurring only once. What was sequenced was blood. These TCRs come from a woman aged 70-85 years in good health.

The chain joins TRBV20-1 to TRBJ1-1; D ambiguous. CDR1 and CDR2 from the germline V gene are DFQATT and SNEGSKA (reference sequence). V lost 3 bases and J lost 3, with 20 bases in between. There are 16 residues in the CDR3. Here the CDR3 DNA reads TGCAGTGCTAGCTCACAGTTTGAAGTCCGTTACACTGAAGCTTTCTTT. It translates to CSASSQFEVRYTEAFF.

This clonotype was counted between two and nine times. V gene TRBV29-1 combines with J gene TRBJ2-7; tentative D call: TRBD2 (6 bases). The CDR3 spans 13 residues. With 7 bases removed from V and 3 bases from J, the gap between germline ends came to 16 bases. CDR1 and CDR2 (germline): SQVTM, ANQGSEA. As DNA, the CDR3 is TGCAGCGGGGTTAGCGGAACCGACTACGAGCAGTACTTC. Residues: CSGVSGTDYEQYF.

This chain joins TRBV3-1 and TRBJ2-1; TRBD1 is a possible D gene (6 bases). Germline CDR1 reads LGHDT; CDR2 reads YNNKEL (reference sequence). This CDR3 comprises 14 residues. The ends were cut back, 5 bases at V and 2 bases at J, with 10 bases in the middle. Here the CDR3 reads CASSVRGTYNEQFF. DNA of the CDR3: TGTGCCAGCAGCGTCAGGGGAACCTACAATGAGCAGTTCTTC.

Concerning this clonotype itself: A read error may produce the germline difference seen at one junction end. The gene calls are TRBV6-2 or TRBV6-3 and TRBJ2-3, with 8 bases identical to TRBD2. This CDR3 spans 15 amino acids. CDR1 MNHEY and CDR2 SVGEGT come from the germline V gene. CDR3 in amino acids: CASKRLASSTDRQYF. The CDR3 bases are TGTGCCAGCAAACGACTAGCGTCTAGCACAGATAGGCAGTATTTT.

This clonotype was detected a few times. The rearrangement uses TRBV21-1 and TRBJ2-1; the table gives TRBD2 as D, unverified against the DNA. TRBV21-1 is a known pseudogene. CDR3 size: 17 residues. The CDR3 sequence is CASSKEIAGGGYGEQFF. The CDR3 nucleotides are TGTGCCAGCAGCAAAGAGATTGCGGGAGGGGGCTATGGTGAGCAGTTCTTC.

This clonotype was seen at least ten times. This chain connects TRBV20-1 to TRBJ2-7; perhaps TRBD1 as D (6 bases). This CDR3 has 16 residues. Germline assignment: CDR1 DFQATT and CDR2 SNEGSKA (reference sequence). Trimming removed 0 bases at V and 2 bases at J, with 17 bases between. The CDR3: CSARELRTVSPYEQYF. The CDR3 DNA follows: TGCAGTGCTAGAGAACTTCGGACAGTCAGTCCCTACGAGCAGTACTTC.

The J gene is TRBJ2-7, the V gene TRBV12-3 or TRBV12-4, with D perhaps given as TRBD1 or TRBD2 (5 bases each). V lost 4 bases and J lost 5, with 15 bases in between. The CDR3 runs 14 residues. CDR3 DNA sequence: TGTGCCAGCAGTTATACAGGAGGAATCCACGAGCAGTACTTC. This codes for CASSYTGGIHEQYF.

This clonotype was observed a few times. The chain employs TRBV13 and TRBJ2-7; D may be TRBD1 or TRBD2 (5 bases each). This CDR3 has 15 residues. Germline lookup yields CDR1 PRHDT and CDR2 FYEKMQ (reference sequence). Trimming removed 5 bases from V and 4 bases from J, with 18 bases in between. This CDR3 is CASSPLGGASYEQYF. CDR3 nucleotide sequence: TGTGCCAGCAGCCCCCTTGGGGGAGCCTCTTACGAGCAGTACTTC.

The table lists this clonotype with a few counts. The gene calls are TRBV20-1 and TRBJ2-3; D is uncertain. V lost 6 bases and J 1 base, leaving 20 bases between the germline ends. Germline V gives CDR1 DFQATT, CDR2 SNEGSKA (reference sequence). The CDR3 runs 16 residues. The CDR3 reads CSAVITANGGTDTQYF. The CDR3 DNA reads as TGCAGTGCCGTCATTACTGCGAATGGGGGCACAGATACGCAGTATTTT.

The genes are TRBV10-3 and TRBJ1-3; D unclear. Germline CDR1 ENHRY, CDR2 SYGVKD. V was shortened by 4 bases and J by 0 bases, with 10 bases between the two germline ends. The CDR3 has 15 residues. DNA for the CDR3: TGTGCCATCAGTGGAGGCGTGAACTCTGGAAACACCATATATTTT. Encoded protein: CAISGGVNSGNTIYF.

In nucleotides, the CDR3 is TGCAGCGTTGGGGCGACAGGGAAGGGAAGAGCGGCGTTCTTC. Protein: CSVGATGKGRAAFF. The chain combines TRBV29-1 with TRBJ2-1; 7 bases map to TRBD1. The CDR3 runs to 14 residues. The germline V gene encodes CDR1 SQVTM and CDR2 ANQGSEA. V shed 4 bases, J shed 15 bases, and the junction held 18 bases outside the gene matches.

The chain is built from TRBV10-2 and TRBJ2-3; 9 bases are a match to TRBD1. The V and J ends lost 6 bases and 2 bases, in that order; junction bases with no gene match: 0. In germline, CDR1 is WSHSY, CDR2 SAAADI. This CDR3 has 13 residues. CDR3 sequence (DNA): TGCGCCAGCAGACAGGGGGCCACAGATACGCAGTATTTT. Translating it yields CASRQGATDTQYF.

The chain joins TRBV19 to TRBJ2-5, with D perhaps TRBD1 or TRBD2 (5 bases each). Germline CDR1 and CDR2: LNHDA and SQIVND (reference sequence). Trimming took 9 bases from V and 1 from J, leaving 12 bases between them. The CDR3 runs 13 residues. CDR3 amino acids: CARSSGAQETQYF. The CDR3 DNA is TGTGCCAGAAGTTCCGGGGCCCAAGAGACCCAGTACTTC. Complete variable domain (other parts from reference TRBV19 and TRBJ2-5): DGGITQSPKYLFRKEGQNVTLSCEQNLNHDAMYWYRQDPGQGLRLIYYSQIVNDFQKGDIAEGYSVSREKKESFPLTVTSAQKNPTAFYLCARSSGAQETQYFGPGTRLLVL.

V and J are TRBV20-1 and TRBJ2-1; 9 bases are a match to TRBD2. There are 13 residues in the CDR3. Unmatched junction bases numbered 11, after V lost 8 bases and J lost 9 bases. Germline V CDR1 and CDR2: DFQATT, SNEGSKA (reference sequence). Here the CDR3 DNA reads TGCAGTCCAAGATCAAAGCGGGAGGTTGAGCAGTTCTTC. Its protein product is CSPRSKREVEQFF.

This clonotype has ten or more counts. The chain combines TRBV4-3 with TRBJ2-3; TRBD2 matches 8 bases. Looked up from germline, CDR1 is LGHNA and CDR2 is YSLEER. The CDR3 length is 17 residues. Trimming removed 0 bases from V and 4 bases from J; junction bases left unmatched: 9. DNA for the CDR3: TGCGCCAGCAGCCAAGAGGGACTAGGGATTCAGGCAGATACGCAGTATTTT. Its protein product is CASSQEGLGIQADTQYF.

This clonotype has more than one count but fewer than ten. The chain couples TRBV15 to TRBJ1-5; weak D call: TRBD1 (5 bases). Trimming pared 8 bases from V and 6 bases from J, leaving 17 bases between. CDR3 length: 14 residues. Germline V lookup: CDR1 LNHNV, CDR2 YYDKDF (reference sequence). The CDR3 DNA reads as TGTGCCACCGGGACTAGAGGGGCGGGTCAGCCCCAGCATTTT. Translating gives CATGTRGAGQPQHF. The variable domain in full, completed from reference TRBV15 and TRBJ1-5, reads DAMVIQNPRYQVTQFGKPVTLSCSQTLNHNVMYWYQQKSSQAPKLLFHYYDKDFNNEADTPDNFQSRRPNTSFCFLDIRSPGLGDTAMYLCATGTRGAGQPQHFGDGTRLSIL.

The genes are TRBV7-9 and TRBJ2-1, with D hard to call. The J call may be incorrect, as the DNA end agrees better with TRBJ2-5. The CDR3 is made up of 13 amino acids. In germline, CDR1 is SEHNR, CDR2 FQNEAQ (reference sequence). The CDR3, as DNA: TGTGCCAGCAGCTTAGGGTCCTTGGAGACCCAGTACTTC. The encoded protein is CASSLGSLETQYF.

The chain couples TRBV3-1 to TRBJ2-1, with D perhaps TRBD2 (7 bases). The J call may not be correct, given that the DNA end is closer to TRBJ2-7. The germline CDR1 and CDR2 sequences are LGHDT and YNNKEL (reference sequence). CDR3 length: 17 amino acids. CDR3: CASSQVFSGGAGYEQYF. In DNA, the CDR3 is TGTGCCAGCAGCCAAGTTTTCTCGGGGGGCGCGGGGTACGAGCAGTACTTC.

This clonotype has only a few counts. V gene TRBV5-1 combines with J gene TRBJ2-3; the match to TRBD1 covers 9 bases. CDR3 length: 14 residues. The germline gives CDR1 SGHRS, CDR2 YFSETQ. The J segment lost 3 bases and the V segment lost 5 bases, leaving 4 bases of the junction unmatched. For the CDR3, the DNA is TGCGCCAGCAGATCACAGGGGGCAACAGATACGCAGTATTTT. Translating it yields CASRSQGATDTQYF.

The CDR3 loop reads CSARAQTETQYF. The CDR3 DNA is TGCAGTGCTAGAGCCCAAACGGAGACCCAGTACTTC. The V and J genes are TRBV20-1 and TRBJ2-1; no reliable D call. The J call may be faulty, since TRBJ2-5 better matches the DNA end. The CDR3 is 12 residues long. Per germline, CDR1 DFQATT and CDR2 SNEGSKA (reference sequence).

This clonotype was observed at least ten times. The chain combines TRBV20-1 with TRBJ1-1, with a possible D match to TRBD1 (6 bases). This CDR3 has 12 amino acids. V lost 4 bases to trimming and J lost 5 bases, with 11 bases between them. CDR1 and CDR2 (germline): DFQATT, SNEGSKA (reference sequence). The CDR3 loop reads CSATEGGTEAFF. CDR3 DNA: TGCAGTGCTACAGAAGGGGGGACTGAAGCTTTCTTT.